Shown below are 15 T cell receptor beta chains from a single sample sequenced in a study of beta chain features in type 1 diabetes. Overall study results and limits: Moderate but significant shortening of TCRB CDR3s was recorded in all four CD4+ subsets from Type 1 diabetes patients.

Expressed TCRB transcripts were sequenced because the isolated RNA had all been reverse transcribed beforehand. Measured with immunoSEQ multiplex PCR; TCRdb has only the in-frame clones, and not every one. The data hold some 130,000 clones, with approximately 10% observed a single time. Their specific antigens are unknown. What was sequenced was central memory CD4+ T cells from blood. All receptors come from a man between 25 and 39 years old with type 1 diabetes.

This clone was detected only a few times. CDR3 coding DNA: TGTGCCAGTAGATCCCAGGGTTCTGGGGCCAACGTCCTGACTTTC. Amino acids: CASRSQGSGANVLTF. The V and J genes are TRBV19 and TRBJ2-6; possibly TRBD1 for D (5 bases). The CDR3 has 15 amino acids. Germline CDR1 reads LNHDA; CDR2 reads SQIVND (reference sequence). V gave up 6 bases and J gave up 1 base, with 10 bases separating them. Variable domain in full (rest from reference TRBV19 and TRBJ2-6): DGGITQSPKYLFRKEGQNVTLSCEQNLNHDAMYWYRQDPGQGLRLIYYSQIVNDFQKGDIAEGYSVSREKKESFPLTVTSAQKNPTAFYLCASRSQGSGANVLTFGAGSRLTVL.

In its sample, this clone was seen a few times. CDR3 DNA: TGCGCCAGCAGCCAAGAAGGGGGTCGCCCCGTAAGCTCTGGAAACACCATATATTTT. It encodes CASSQEGGRPVSSGNTIYF. The rearrangement joins TRBV4-1 to TRBJ1-3, with a weak D call TRBD1 (6 bases). CDR1 and CDR2 from the germline V gene are MGHRA and YSYEKL. The CDR3 covers 19 residues. V lost 0 bases, J lost 0 bases, and 18 bases lay in between.

The gene calls are TRBV13 and TRBJ1-2, with 8 bases fitting TRBD1. J gave up 7 bases and V 5 bases, and 12 bases lay outside the gene matches. Germline V gives CDR1 PRHDT, CDR2 FYEKMQ (reference sequence). This CDR3 has 15 amino acids. The CDR3: CASSPMDRVSFGYTF. In DNA, the CDR3 is TGTGCCAGCAGCCCAATGGACAGGGTCTCCTTTGGCTACACCTTC. Drawing the rest from reference TRBV13 and TRBJ1-2, the complete variable domain is AAGVIQSPRHLIKEKRETATLKCYPIPRHDTVYWYQQGPGQDPQFLISFYEKMQSDKGSIPDRFSAQQFSDYHSELNMSSLELGDSALYFCASSPMDRVSFGYTFGSGTRLTVV.

In its sample, this clone was seen a few times. This chain uses TRBV29-1 with TRBJ1-1; a weak D match, TRBD1 (6 bases). From germline, CDR1 is SQVTM and CDR2 ANQGSEA. CDR3 length: 13 residues. The V end was cut by 5 bases, the J end by 4 bases, with 14 bases between. The DNA for the CDR3 is TGCAGCGTTTGCCAGGGACAAGGCACTGAAGCTTTCTTT. The encoded protein is CSVCQGQGTEAFF.

Only a few counts were recorded for this clone. The chain joins TRBV15 to TRBJ1-2; unclear D gene. CDR1 is LNHNV, CDR2 YYDKDF, per germline (reference sequence). The CDR3 runs 12 residues. V was trimmed by 5 bases and J by 2 bases, leaving 6 bases between them. CDR3 DNA: TGTGCCACCAGCGTCCGGAACTATGGCTACACCTTC. It codes for CATSVRNYGYTF.

The chain couples TRBV11-2 to TRBJ2-2; TRBD2 is a possible D gene (5 bases). The CDR3 is 12 amino acids. Germline assignment: CDR1 SGHAT and CDR2 FQNNGV. Trimming removed 6 bases from V and 7 bases from J, with 9 bases in between. The CDR3 nucleotides read TGTGCCAGCAGGGGTGAGGGCGGGGAGCTGTTTTTT. This gives the protein CASRGEGGELFF.

This clone has only a few counts. This chain links TRBV2 with TRBJ1-5, with D hard to call. This CDR3 is built from 12 residues. CDR1 SNHLY and CDR2 FYNNEI come from the germline V gene. V was pared by 4 bases and J by 3 bases, with 4 bases between. The CDR3 nucleotides are TGTGCCAGCAGTGCTGTCAATCAGCCCCAGCATTTT. Translation: CASSAVNQPQHF.

This clone was seen only a few times. This rearrangement joins TRBV29-1 to TRBJ2-5; 8 nucleotides line up with TRBD1. Germline CDR1 and CDR2: SQVTM and ANQGSEA. Germline trimming cut 7 bases from V and 4 bases from J; bases unmatched to any gene: 5. The CDR3 runs 12 residues. CDR3 sequence (DNA): TGCAGCGGACAGGGGATGAGAGAGACCCAGTACTTC. Its translation is CSGQGMRETQYF.

This clone was picked up a small number of times. The V and J genes are TRBV5-6 and TRBJ1-2; no definite D call. The CDR3 is 15 residues long. Germline V gene lookup returns CDR1 SGHDT and CDR2 YYEEEE. V lost 0 bases and J lost 4, with 13 bases in between. CDR3 amino acids: CASSLELGRTYGYTF. In DNA form, the CDR3 reads TGTGCCAGCAGCTTGGAATTGGGCCGTACCTATGGCTACACCTTC.

This clone was detected only a few times. The chain combines TRBV18 with TRBJ2-7; D is possibly TRBD2 (6 bases). The CDR3 runs 13 residues. Germline values: CDR1 KGHSH, CDR2 LQKENI. V was trimmed by 3 bases and J by 5 bases, leaving 11 bases between them. DNA for the CDR3: TGTGCCAGCTCACCCGGAGGGGTCCACGAGCAGTACTTC. This translates into CASSPGGVHEQYF.

The rearrangement links TRBV7-2 to TRBJ2-1; D is ambiguous. Trimming shortened V by 4 bases and J by 7 bases, and 11 bases separated the two germline ends. CDR1 SGHTA and CDR2 FQGNSA come from the germline V gene. CDR3 length: 13 amino acids. In DNA form, the CDR3 reads TGTGCCAGCAGCTCGATGGCAAGAAATGAGCAGTTCTTC. It codes for CASSSMARNEQFF.

The chain uses TRBV9 and TRBJ2-7; TRBD1 might be the D (6 bases). CDR3 length: 14 residues. V gave up 0 bases and J gave up 7 bases, with 14 bases separating them. Germline CDR1 is SGDLS and CDR2 is YYNGEE. The CDR3 bases are TGTGCCAGCAGCGTAGCCGATTTAAGGGGGGAGCAGTACTTC. Its protein is CASSVADLRGEQYF.

This chain connects TRBV27 to TRBJ2-5, with a possible D match to TRBD2 (6 bases). Between the trimmed V and J ends, which lost 2 bases and 4 bases, there was a span of 20 bases. This CDR3 has 17 residues. Germline values: CDR1 MNHEY, CDR2 SMNVEV (reference sequence). The DNA of the CDR3 is TGTGCCAGCAGTTTAGGGGGTTGGGGGGAGGAAGCAGAGACCCAGTACTTC. Translated, it gives CASSLGGWGEEAETQYF.

The table lists this clone with a few counts. The genes are TRBV12-5 and TRBJ2-3, with 8 positions matching TRBD1. This CDR3 has 17 amino acids. After removal of 4 bases from V and 4 bases from J, the junction contained 13 bases not matched to a gene. Germline V gene sequence: CDR1 LGHNT, CDR2 FRNRAP. The CDR3 DNA reads TGTGCTAGTGGTTCATACACCGGGACAGGACTACCAGATACGCAGTATTTT. Translated: CASGSYTGTGLPDTQYF.

This clone showed up just a few times. The rearrangement uses TRBV7-2 and TRBJ2-7, with D maybe TRBD2 (6 bases). V was shortened by 0 bases and J by 3 bases, with 12 bases between the two germline ends. CDR3 length: 15 amino acids. Germline V gene data show CDR1 as SGHTA and CDR2 as FQGNSA. The CDR3 DNA reads TGTGCCAGCAGCTTAGCGGGGAGGAGAGGCTACGAGCAGTACTTC. Translation: CASSLAGRRGYEQYF.